This TCR beta chain originates from a study of CD8 T cells in Susac syndrome. RNA, at about 0.5 to 1 ug, was reverse transcribed with random hexamers. A multiplex approach, immunoSEQ multiplex PCR, amplified TCR beta CDR3 across 54 Vbeta and 13 Jbeta. TCRdb re-analysed the immunoSEQ multiplex PCR reads in MiXCR, keeping a single row per CDR3 protein. The sample shows 45,000 to 60,000 distinct CDR3 sequences, 80% to 95% of them seen only once. In contrast to the negatively isolated CD8+ and CD4+ T cells, TEMRA cells were FACS-enriched. The V and J ends lost 5 bases and 3 bases, in that order; junction bases with no gene match: 9. Germline V lookup: CDR1 MGHDK, CDR2 SYGVNS. This CDR3 is built from 15 residues.

The V and J genes are TRBV25-1 and TRBJ1-2; 7 bases match TRBD1. The sequencing input was CD8+ T cells from PBMCs. The sequence derives from a human donor in good health. The CDR3 bases are TGTGCCAGCAGTCAGCTCGTGGGGACAGACTATGGCTACACCTTC. The encoded protein is CASSQLVGTDYGYTF.